The 11 T cell receptor beta chains given below trace back to one sample, sequenced in a study of blood T cell repertoires in COVID-19. Clones were sequenced by immunoSEQ multiplex PCR, and TCRdb holds only the in-frame ones, with some missing. The sample has about 260,000 clones, around 84% seen once; the top ten hold 1.5% to 1.7%. The sequenced material came from peripheral blood. These receptors were collected from a woman aged 40 to 50 who had recovered from COVID-19.

The gene calls are TRBV5-1 and TRBJ1-5; 9 bases line up with TRBD1. V was pared by 0 bases and J by 7 bases, with 2 bases of the junction left unmatched. Germline V gene lookup returns CDR1 SGHRS and CDR2 YFSETQ. There are 14 residues in the CDR3. As DNA, the CDR3 is TGCGCCAGCAGCTTGGAACAGGGGGCCCAGCCCCAGCATTTT. It specifies CASSLEQGAQPQHF.

V is TRBV6-5 and J is TRBJ1-5; D is unclear. Trimming left V 5 bases short and J 6 bases short, with 11 bases between. CDR1 and CDR2 (germline): MNHEY, SVGAGI. The CDR3 extends over 13 amino acids. The CDR3 nucleotides are TGTGCCAGCAGTCACGTCCAGATTCAGCCCCAGCATTTT. Protein sequence: CASSHVQIQPQHF.

The chain is built from TRBV7-9 and TRBJ2-3; TRBD2 might be the D (5 bases). Germline values: CDR1 SEHNR, CDR2 FQNEAQ (reference sequence). The CDR3 is 15 residues long. The germline V and J ends were trimmed by 1 base and 11 bases, with 19 bases remaining between them. Here the CDR3 DNA reads TGTGCCAGCAGCTTAGGCCCGACTGAGGGATACGGGCAGTATTTT. Protein: CASSLGPTEGYGQYF.

V and J are TRBV27 and TRBJ2-1, with 7 positions matching TRBD2. V shed 4 bases, J shed 0 bases, and the junction held 3 bases outside the gene matches. CDR1 MNHEY and CDR2 SMNVEV come from the germline V gene (reference sequence). This CDR3 comprises 15 residues. CDR3 residues: CASSWRGSSYNEQFF. CDR3 sequence (DNA): TGTGCCAGCAGTTGGCGGGGGAGCTCCTACAATGAGCAGTTCTTC.

The V call is TRBV2, the J call TRBJ2-5; 7 nucleotides line up with TRBD1. Germline V gene data show CDR1 as SNHLY and CDR2 as FYNNEI. The trim removed 5 bases at V and 0 bases at J, leaving 6 bases unmatched. The CDR3 sequence is 15 residues long. The CDR3 sequence: CASSLQGTHQETQYF. The CDR3 nucleotides read TGTGCCAGCAGTTTACAGGGGACCCACCAAGAGACCCAGTACTTC.

The chain joins TRBV7-9 to TRBJ2-5; 9 bases match TRBD1. The germline V gene encodes CDR1 SEHNR and CDR2 FQNEAQ (reference sequence). The CDR3 consists of 17 residues. Trimming took 5 bases from V and 0 from J; bases not matched to a gene: 10. The CDR3 sequence is CASSVPYRGPYQETQYF. Here the CDR3 DNA reads TGTGCCAGCAGCGTACCGTACAGGGGGCCTTACCAAGAGACCCAGTACTTC.

The chain combines TRBV19 with TRBJ2-2; no clear D gene. Germline V gene data show CDR1 as LNHDA and CDR2 as SQIVND (reference sequence). The CDR3 runs to 14 residues. V dropped 6 bases and J dropped 2 bases, with 10 bases sitting between them. CDR3 amino acids: CASRALVNTGELFF. The CDR3 DNA is TGTGCCAGTAGAGCGTTAGTAAACACCGGGGAGCTGTTTTTT. Full variable domain (rest looked up from reference TRBV19 and TRBJ2-2): DGGITQSPKYLFRKEGQNVTLSCEQNLNHDAMYWYRQDPGQGLRLIYYSQIVNDFQKGDIAEGYSVSREKKESFPLTVTSAQKNPTAFYLCASRALVNTGELFFGEGSRLTVL.

A word on this clone: This same CDR3 is encoded by further DNA sequences in the sample. The chain joins TRBV29-1 to TRBJ2-3; TRBD2 matches at 7 bases. Trimming cost V 2 bases and J 3 bases; bases outside gene matches: 2. This CDR3 is built from 13 residues. Germline CDR1 reads SQVTM; CDR2 reads ANQGSEA. For the CDR3, the DNA is TGCAGCGTTGAACGCGGGGGAACAGATACGCAGTATTTT. Protein product: CSVERGGTDTQYF.

The genes are TRBV9 and TRBJ1-1; no clear D gene. The CDR3 covers 14 residues. V gave up 3 bases and J gave up 1 base, with 10 bases separating them. Germline lookup yields CDR1 SGDLS and CDR2 YYNGEE. The CDR3: CASSGRETNTEAFF. As DNA, the CDR3 is TGTGCCAGCAGCGGCCGGGAGACGAACACTGAAGCTTTCTTT.

This sequence joins TRBV11-1 and TRBJ2-3, with D possibly being TRBD2 (6 bases). Germline V CDR1 and CDR2: SGHAT, FQDESV (reference sequence). Trimming took off 4 bases at V and 4 bases at J, with 12 bases between the two ends. The CDR3 length is 14 residues. CDR3 nucleotide sequence: TGTGCCAGCAGCTCATTTAGCGGCGCAGATACGCAGTATTTT. As protein: CASSSFSGADTQYF.

The chain couples TRBV28 to TRBJ1-5; D is ambiguous. Trimming took 3 bases from V and 2 from J, leaving 11 bases between them. CDR1 and CDR2 (germline): MDHEN, SYDVKM. This CDR3 comprises 15 residues. CDR3 protein: CASSFPGYGNQPQHF. The DNA of the CDR3 is TGTGCCAGCAGTTTCCCGGGGTATGGCAATCAGCCCCAGCATTTT. The full variable domain, completed using reference TRBV28 and TRBJ1-5, is DVKVTQSSRYLVKRTGEKVFLECVQDMDHENMFWYRQDPGLGLRLIYFSYDVKMKEKGDIPEGYSVSREKKERFSLILESASTNQTSMYLCASSFPGYGNQPQHFGDGTRLSIL.